A single TCR beta chain is shown here with its context. Its target is unknown. This sample was taken from a study of identifying expanded T cells in peripheral blood. Whole-study findings and limits: Around 1.2 clones differed between technical replicates, versus around 15 and 18 over time.

V lost 3 bases, J lost 0 bases, and 6 bases stayed unmatched. The CDR3 consists of 18 residues. The germline CDR1 and CDR2 sequences are MGHRA and YSYEKL. Healthy donors had no documented immune events, such as infections, while sampled. The repertoire was sequenced with immunoSEQ multiplex PCR; TCRdb's copy has only in-frame clones and lacks some. This table has about 130,000 clones, 65% to 90% appearing once. The source material was blood. The clonotype was recovered from a person between 18 and 69 years old in good health. The rearrangement joins TRBV4-1 to TRBJ2-2, with 11 bases aligning to TRBD1. CDR3 bases: TGCGCCAGCAGCCAGGAAGGACAGGGGGCCTCGAACACCGGGGAGCTGTTTTTT. As protein: CASSQEGQGASNTGELFF.